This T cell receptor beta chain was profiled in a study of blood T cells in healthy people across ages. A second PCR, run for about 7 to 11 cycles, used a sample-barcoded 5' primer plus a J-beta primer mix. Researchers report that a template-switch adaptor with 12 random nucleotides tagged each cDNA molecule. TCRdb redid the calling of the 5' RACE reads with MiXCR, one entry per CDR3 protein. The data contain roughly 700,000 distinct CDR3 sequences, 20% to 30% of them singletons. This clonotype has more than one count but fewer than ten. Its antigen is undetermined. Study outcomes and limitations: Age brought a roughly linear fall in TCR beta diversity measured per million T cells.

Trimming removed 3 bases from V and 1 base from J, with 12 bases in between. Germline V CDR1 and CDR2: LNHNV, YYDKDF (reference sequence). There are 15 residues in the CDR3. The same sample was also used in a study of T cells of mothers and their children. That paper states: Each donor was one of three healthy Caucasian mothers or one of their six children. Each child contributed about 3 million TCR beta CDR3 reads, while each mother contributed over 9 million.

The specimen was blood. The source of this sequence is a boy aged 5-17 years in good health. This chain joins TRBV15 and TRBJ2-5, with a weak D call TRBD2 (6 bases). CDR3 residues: CATSSGGTLQETQYF. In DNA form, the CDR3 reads TGTGCCACCAGCAGTGGGGGGACCCTCCAAGAGACCCAGTACTTC.